These 5 T cell receptor beta chains originate from one sample sequenced in a study of T cell responses to AZD1222 COVID-19 vaccine. Generated by immunoSEQ multiplex PCR, the TCRdb table keeps only in-frame clones and is missing some. This table has over 130,000 clones, under 95% appearing once. This specimen was peripheral blood, taken on day 0 of AZD1222 vaccination. These receptors came from an adult in good health.

The rearrangement joins TRBV7-2 to TRBJ2-5, with 9 bases aligning to TRBD1. The CDR3 length is 14 residues. Germline V gene sequence: CDR1 SGHTA, CDR2 FQGNSA. J lost 5 bases, V lost 5 bases, and 6 bases had no gene match. CDR3 in DNA: TGTGCCAGCAGCCAGGGACAGGGTGGCGAGACCCAGTACTTC. It translates to CASSQGQGGETQYF.

The chain couples TRBV12-3 or TRBV12-4 to TRBJ2-7; no definite D call. Between the trimmed V and J ends, which lost 4 bases and 2 bases, there was a span of 3 bases. The CDR3 covers 11 residues. CDR3 amino acids: CASSYTYEQYF. The CDR3 bases are TGTGCCAGCAGTTACACCTACGAGCAGTACTTC.

The CDR3 region is CASSIGQGLYEQYF. Written as DNA, the CDR3 is TGTGCCAGTAGTATAGGACAAGGCCTCTACGAGCAGTACTTC. V and J are TRBV19 and TRBJ2-7; D gene ambiguous. This CDR3 has 14 amino acids. The V end was cut by 1 base, the J end by 3 bases, with 10 bases between. CDR1 is LNHDA, CDR2 SQIVND, per germline (reference sequence). Full variable domain (outside the CDR3, taken from reference TRBV19 and TRBJ2-7): DGGITQSPKYLFRKEGQNVTLSCEQNLNHDAMYWYRQDPGQGLRLIYYSQIVNDFQKGDIAEGYSVSREKKESFPLTVTSAQKNPTAFYLCASSIGQGLYEQYFGPGTRLTVT.

V and J are TRBV7-9 and TRBJ1-2; possible D gene TRBD1, 6 bases. Germline CDR1 reads SEHNR; CDR2 reads FQNEAQ (reference sequence). V lost 11 bases and J lost 2, with 12 bases in between. There are 12 residues in the CDR3. The CDR3: CAGGQSNYGYTF. The CDR3 DNA sequence: TGTGCCGGCGGACAGTCGAACTATGGCTACACCTTC.

This rearrangement joins TRBV18 to TRBJ2-7, with TRBD2 as a possible D gene (7 bases). The CDR3 length is 16 residues. V was pared by 3 bases and J by 6 bases, with 21 bases between. Germline assignment: CDR1 KGHSH and CDR2 LQKENI. CDR3 loop: CASSPLVGGGASEQYF. The CDR3 region has the DNA TGTGCCAGCTCACCCCTTGTAGGGGGGGGCGCGTCCGAGCAGTACTTC.